This TCR beta chain came from a study of T-cell reconstitution after alpha-beta-depleted transplantation in children. Researchers prepared the TCRbeta library using unique molecular identifiers, the study reports. TCRdb redid the calling of the PCR reads with MiXCR, one entry per CDR3 protein. Of fewer than 750,000 distinct CDR3 sequences listed, roughly 24% are singletons. This clonotype was detected a few times. Its target is not known. Study-wide results and limits: The main origin of T-cell counts and diversity one year after transplant was newly produced T cells. Several hundred rapidly expanded clones from non-depleted graft cells reportedly supplied alpha-beta T cells about two months post-transplant. Surviving recipient T cells and thymic progenitors underlay high day-60 TCRbeta diversity in some patients.

V lost 4 bases and J lost 5; bases outside the gene matches: 12. The germline V gene encodes CDR1 DFQATT and CDR2 SNEGSKA (reference sequence). The CDR3 is made up of 15 amino acids. This receptor was obtained from a boy in the first two years of life who had a stem cell transplant for acute myeloid leukemia, so the T cells may come from the graft donor. Sequencing was performed on PBMCs, mostly from graft donor cells, taken 360 days after TCRalphabeta/CD19-depleted stem cell transplant. J is TRBJ2-3 and V is TRBV20-1, with 7 bases that match TRBD1. The CDR3 here is CSATSWDSAQDTQYF. The CDR3, as DNA: TGCAGTGCTACAAGCTGGGACAGTGCACAAGATACGCAGTATTTT.